What follows are 9 T cell receptor delta chains derived from one specimen sequenced in a study of γδ T cells in repeated Plasmodium falciparum infection. TCRdb re-analyzed the multiplex PCR reads via CATT. The table has around 52,000 delta-chain clones, around 1.7% seen once. Vgamma9/Vdelta2+ and Vdelta2-negative gammadelta T cells were flow-sorted from PBMC for bulk sequencing. The sample was gamma-delta T cells from blood. These receptors all stem from a pool of human donors (malaria-infected and uninfected, not separated).

Many counts were recorded for this clone. This probably arose from a read error, given a far larger clone one base away. Other DNA sequences from this sample encode an identical CDR3 as well. The V and J genes are TRDV1 and TRDJ1, with 13 nucleotides matching TRDD3. This CDR3 comprises 19 residues. Germline assignment: CDR1 TSWWSYY and CDR2 QGS. The CDR3 loop is CALGDPWSGTGGYGVKLIF. CDR3 bases: TGTGCCCTTGGGGATCCGTGGTCGGGTACTGGGGGATACGGCGTAAAACTCATCTTT.

The sample holds a few counts of this clone. This likely traces to a read error, being one base from a far larger clone. Other DNA sequences from this sample encode an identical CDR3 as well. The chain links TRDV1 to TRDJ1; 8 nucleotides match TRDD3. TCRdb lists no J gene, so it was determined here by aligning the DNA to germline. CDR3 length equals 21 residues. In germline, CDR1 is TSWWSYY, CDR2 QGS. CDR3 sequence (DNA): TGTGCTCTTGGGGATCTGGACGGTACTGGGGGGTACGCCATATACACCGATGAACTCATCTTT. Residues: CALGDLDGTGGYAIYTDELIF.

This clone turned up a few times. The protein that TCRdb holds for this DNA derives from a much larger clone and differs from the translated DNA at residue 15, which likely indicates a read error; the protein shown here is translated from the DNA. CDR3 nucleotide sequence: TGTGCTCTTGGGGAACGAGGCTACGCGGGGGATAAAGGGTACGCCGATAAACTCATCTTT. It encodes CALGERGYAGDKGYADKLIF. The chain has TRDV1 and TRDJ1, with 8 nucleotides matching TRDD3. The CDR3 runs 20 residues. The germline CDR1 and CDR2 sequences are TSWWSYY and QGS. The junction had 19 bases not matched to a gene; V was cut back by 1 base and J by 3 bases.

This clone was found a few times. The protein that TCRdb holds for this DNA derives from a much larger clone and differs from the translated DNA at residue 7, which likely indicates a read error; the protein shown here is translated from the DNA. V is TRDV1 and J is TRDJ1, with D possibly being TRDD2 (5 bases). The J gene was not available in TCRdb and was assigned here by matching the DNA to germline segments. CDR1 is TSWWSYY and CDR2 is QGS in the germline V gene. V shed 1 base and J shed 0 bases, with 39 bases lying between them. This CDR3 is built from 25 residues. CDR3 nucleotide sequence: TGTGCTCTTGGGGAACCCCAGAAACCCTACCCTTTACTCCGTGCCACCATTAGGAACACCGATAAACTCATCTTT. Translated, it gives CALGEPQKPYPLLRATIRNTDKLIF.

As to this clone: A read error is likely here: a far larger clone is one base away. Other DNA sequences in this sample translate to the same CDR3. The rearrangement uses TRDV1 and TRDJ1; 8 positions agree with TRDD3. The CDR3 contains 18 residues. V was clipped by 5 bases and J by 0 bases; unmatched bases: 14. Germline-derived CDR1 and CDR2 are TSWWSYY and QGS. CDR3 amino acids: CALGTHLGDKYNTDKLIF. CDR3 nucleotides: TGTGCTCTTGGGACCCACCTGGGGGACAAGTATAACACCGATAAACTCATCTTT.

There are many counts of this clone. TCRdb's listed protein matches a much larger clone and diverges from this DNA's translation at residue 10, likely through a read error; the protein shown comes from the DNA. The chain has TRDV1 and TRDJ1, with TRDD3 matching over 9 bases. V shed 2 bases, J shed 4 bases, and the junction held 20 bases outside the gene matches. Germline assignment: CDR1 TSWWSYY and CDR2 QGS. The CDR3 spans 20 residues. The CDR3 coding sequence is TGTGCTCTTGGGGAAGGAGCGCCTTTACATCCGGGGGATACAGTCGATAAACTCATCTTT. It yields the protein CALGEGAPLHPGDTVDKLIF.

The table lists this clone with a few counts. TCRdb's protein for this DNA is that of a much larger clone and differs from the translation at residue 16, likely a read error; the protein shown is the DNA translation. CDR3 residues: CALGEPSGGSPPHTDRLIF. CDR3 sequence (DNA): TGTGCTCTTGGGGAACCCTCCGGGGGATCCCCTCCACACACCGATAGACTCATCTTT. The rearrangement joins TRDV1 to TRDJ1, with 7 bases identical to TRDD3. Here the J gene came from matching the DNA to germline, since TCRdb omits it. The CDR3 spans 19 residues. Germline CDR1 TSWWSYY, CDR2 QGS.

There are many counts of this clone. The protein in TCRdb stems from a much larger clone and differs at residue 8 from this DNA's translation, likely a read error; here the protein is translated from the DNA. The chain couples TRDV1 to TRDJ2, with TRDD3 identical over 7 bases. This CDR3 is built from 20 residues. V shed 3 bases, J shed 7 bases, and the junction held 23 bases outside the gene matches. Germline V gene sequence: CDR1 TSWWSYY, CDR2 QGS. The CDR3: CALGEVTTTGDPGGGAQLFF. DNA of the CDR3: TGTGCTCTTGGGGAGGTCACTACGACTGGGGATCCCGGTGGTGGAGCACAACTCTTCTTT.

This clone was seen ten or more times. A far larger clone is one base from this, pointing to a likely read error. Other DNA sequences in this specimen translate into the identical CDR3. The chain carries TRDV1 and TRDJ1, with 7 bases that match TRDD2. Germline CDR1 and CDR2: TSWWSYY and QGS. This CDR3 has 19 residues. CDR3 protein: CALGDPVPSCGGYTDKLIF. In nucleotides, the CDR3 is TGTGCCCTTGGGGACCCCGTGCCTTCCTGCGGTGGGTACACCGATAAACTCATCTTT.